The 21 T cell receptor beta chains listed next were all sequenced from one sample in a study of T cell responses to AZD1222 COVID-19 vaccine. Sequencing was performed with immunoSEQ multiplex PCR; in TCRdb, only in-frame clones are kept and a portion is missing. Of 130,000 to 150,000 clones in the sample, roughly 89% were seen once. Sample: peripheral blood, taken on day 0 of AZD1222 vaccination. These receptors all stem from an adult in good health.

The chain couples TRBV27 to TRBJ2-2; 8 bases map to TRBD1. CDR3 length: 15 amino acids. Germline lookup yields CDR1 MNHEY and CDR2 SMNVEV (reference sequence). With V trimmed by 2 bases and J by 5 bases, 4 bases remained unmatched. The CDR3 sequence: CASSLRTGLTGELFF. CDR3 nucleotide sequence: TGTGCCAGCAGTTTAAGGACAGGGTTGACCGGGGAGCTGTTTTTT.

This clone turned up a few times. This sequence joins TRBV6-1 and TRBJ1-1, with D maybe TRBD1 (5 bases). Germline CDR1 is MNHNS and CDR2 is SASEGT. V was cut by 2 bases and J by 5 bases, with 15 bases left in between. The CDR3 extends over 15 amino acids. As DNA, the CDR3 is TGTGCCAGCAGTGAATCCGATTCAGGGAGTACTGAAGCTTTCTTT. This sequence encodes CASSESDSGSTEAFF.

As concerns this clone: Other DNA sequences of this sample code for an identical CDR3. The rearrangement joins TRBV3-1 (or the pseudogene TRBV3-2) to TRBJ1-1; no firm D call. V was shortened by 0 bases and J by 5 bases, with 7 bases between the two germline ends. In germline, CDR1 is LGHDT, CDR2 YNNKEL (reference sequence). The CDR3 is 13 amino acids. The CDR3 spells CASSQEGRTEAFF. In DNA, the CDR3 is TGTGCCAGCAGCCAAGAAGGTAGGACTGAAGCTTTCTTT.

This clone occurred once. The V call is TRBV18, the J call TRBJ2-5; D is unclear. V dropped 0 bases and J dropped 5 bases, with 16 bases sitting between them. Germline V gives CDR1 KGHSH, CDR2 LQKENI. The CDR3 is 16 amino acids. The CDR3 is CASSPPSGQWWETQYF. As DNA, the CDR3 is TGTGCCAGCTCACCACCGAGTGGGCAGTGGTGGGAGACCCAGTACTTC.

The chain links TRBV9 to TRBJ2-1, with D perhaps being TRBD1 or TRBD2 (5 bases each). The CDR3 is 15 residues long. V lost 0 bases and J 5 bases, leaving 12 bases between the germline ends. Per germline, CDR1 SGDLS and CDR2 YYNGEE. The CDR3 bases are TGTGCCAGCAGCGTAGATCCGGGACCACACAATGAGCAGTTCTTC. As protein: CASSVDPGPHNEQFF. Full variable domain (remainder filled in from reference TRBV9 and TRBJ2-1): DSGVTQTPKHLITATGQRVTLRCSPRSGDLSVYWYQQSLDQGLQFLIQYYNGEERAKGNILERFSAQQFPDLHSELNLSSLELGDSALYFCASSVDPGPHNEQFFGPGTRLTVL.

V usage is TRBV27 and J usage is TRBJ1-4; tentative D call: TRBD1 (5 bases). There are 13 residues in the CDR3. Germline CDR1 and CDR2: MNHEY and SMNVEV (reference sequence). DNA for the CDR3: TGTGCGCAGCCCTCGGGGCGTACTGAAAAACTGTTTTTT. Protein: CAQPSGRTEKLFF.

V usage is TRBV5-1 and J usage is TRBJ2-7, with a tentative D call TRBD2 (6 bases). The CDR3 spans 13 residues. The V gene lost 2 bases and the J gene lost 7 bases, with 13 bases spanning the gap. Germline values: CDR1 SGHRS, CDR2 YFSETQ. The CDR3 loop reads CASSLGGLGEQYF. DNA for the CDR3: TGCGCCAGCAGCTTAGGAGGGTTGGGGGAGCAGTACTTC.

The CDR3 sequence: CASSEAGQYGYTF. CDR3 coding DNA: TGTGCCAGCAGTGAGGCGGGACAGTATGGCTACACCTTC. This rearrangement joins TRBV6-1 to TRBJ1-2; 7 nucleotides agree with TRBD1. Germline CDR1 MNHNS, CDR2 SASEGT. Trimming removed 3 bases from V and 5 bases from J; junction bases left unmatched: 3. The CDR3 runs 13 residues.

V usage is TRBV9 and J usage is TRBJ1-5; D gene unclear. Germline V gene data show CDR1 as SGDLS and CDR2 as YYNGEE. The CDR3 loop spans 13 amino acids. The V end was cut by 0 bases, the J end by 3 bases, with 4 bases between. In nucleotides, the CDR3 is TGTGCCAGCAGCGTAGGCACCAATCAGCCCCAGCATTTT. Its translation is CASSVGTNQPQHF.

This chain uses TRBV5-1 with TRBJ2-3; possible D gene TRBD2, 7 bases. The CDR3 runs 15 residues. Germline V gives CDR1 SGHRS, CDR2 YFSETQ. Trimming stripped 4 bases from V and 3 bases from J, with 15 bases between. CDR3 protein: CASSPSGTRTDTQYF. CDR3 nucleotide sequence: TGCGCCAGCAGCCCAAGCGGGACAAGGACAGATACGCAGTATTTT. The full variable domain, its missing parts supplied by reference TRBV5-1 and TRBJ2-3, is KAGVTQTPRYLIKTRGQQVTLSCSPISGHRSVSWYQQTPGQGLQFLFEYFSETQRNKGNFPGRFSGRQFSNSRSEMNVSTLELGDSALYLCASSPSGTRTDTQYFGPGTRLTVL.

The CDR3 region is CASSEAQGLNTEAFF. CDR3 nucleotides: TGTGCCAGCAGTGAAGCGCAGGGCCTGAACACTGAAGCTTTCTTT. This chain connects TRBV2 to TRBJ1-1; weak D call: TRBD1 (5 bases). The CDR3 contains 15 residues. Looked up from germline, CDR1 is SNHLY and CDR2 is FYNNEI. V lost 0 bases, J lost 0 bases, and 8 bases lay in between.

This chain joins TRBV9 and TRBJ1-6; D remains ambiguous. This CDR3 has 14 amino acids. V was shortened by 1 base and J by 7 bases, with 9 bases between the two germline ends. Germline CDR1 and CDR2: SGDLS and YYNGEE. DNA for the CDR3: TGTGCCAGCAGCGTAATAGGCCAAAATTCACCCCTCCACTTT. Amino acids: CASSVIGQNSPLHF. The full variable domain, rest sourced from reference TRBV9 and TRBJ1-6, is DSGVTQTPKHLITATGQRVTLRCSPRSGDLSVYWYQQSLDQGLQFLIQYYNGEERAKGNILERFSAQQFPDLHSELNLSSLELGDSALYFCASSVIGQNSPLHFGNGTRLTVT.

This clone showed up just once. The chain uses TRBV28 and TRBJ2-7; 8 nucleotides match TRBD2. This CDR3 has 16 amino acids. The germline V gene has CDR1 MDHEN and CDR2 SYDVKM. The J segment lost 9 bases and the V segment lost 3 bases, leaving 16 bases of the junction unmatched. This CDR3 is CASSLSSGIPRLRQYF. The CDR3 DNA reads as TGTGCCAGCAGTTTGAGTAGCGGGATCCCCCGGCTCAGGCAGTACTTC.

The chain is built from TRBV28 and TRBJ1-1, with 7 bases fitting TRBD1. The CDR3 is 13 residues long. CDR1 is MDHEN, CDR2 SYDVKM, per germline. V was clipped by 8 bases and J by 5 bases; unmatched bases: 8. The CDR3 bases are TGTGCCAGCCCATACAGGGGAGGGACTGAAGCTTTCTTT. Translating gives CASPYRGGTEAFF.

This rearrangement joins TRBV6-5 to TRBJ1-4, with 8 bases fitting TRBD1. The germline CDR1 and CDR2 sequences are MNHEY and SVGAGI. After removal of 9 bases from V and 3 bases from J, the junction contained 6 bases not matched to a gene. The CDR3 is made up of 14 amino acids. CDR3: CASDRGSSNEKLFF. Written as DNA, the CDR3 is TGTGCCAGTGACAGGGGTAGTTCTAATGAAAAACTGTTTTTT.

This sequence joins TRBV7-3 and TRBJ2-7; TRBD1 agrees at 7 bases. The V gene end was trimmed by 5 bases and the J gene end by 0 bases; junction bases not matched to a gene: 16. The germline CDR1 and CDR2 sequences are SGHTA and FQGTGA. This CDR3 has 18 residues. The CDR3 DNA is TGTGCCAGCAGCCTCCGTGGGGCAGGGGGTGCTTCCTCCTACGAGCAGTACTTC. The encoded protein is CASSLRGAGGASSYEQYF.

This clone was observed a single time. J is TRBJ1-1 and V is TRBV18; maybe TRBD1 (6 bases). This CDR3 comprises 15 residues. Germline-derived CDR1 and CDR2 are KGHSH and LQKENI. V dropped 2 bases and J dropped 1 base, with 11 bases sitting between them. Here the CDR3 reads CASSPFGQTNTEAFF. In nucleotides, the CDR3 is TGTGCCAGCTCACCATTTGGACAGACGAACACTGAAGCTTTCTTT.

The chain combines TRBV30 with TRBJ2-5, with D possibly TRBD2 on 5 matching bases. The CDR3 has 12 residues. In germline, CDR1 is GTSNPN, CDR2 SVGIG (reference sequence). V lost 3 bases, J lost 10 bases, and 15 bases lay in between. The CDR3 coding sequence is TGTGCCTGGAGCCCAGCTCAGAGGGACCAGTACTTC. Translating gives CAWSPAQRDQYF.

This chain joins TRBV10-2 and TRBJ1-5; tentative D call: TRBD1 (5 bases). The germline gives CDR1 WSHSY, CDR2 SAAADI. The CDR3 sequence is 13 residues long. Trimming pared 9 bases from V and 9 bases from J, leaving 18 bases between. CDR3 region: CASQDSPLGPQHF. In DNA form, the CDR3 reads TGCGCCAGTCAAGACAGTCCGTTGGGGCCCCAGCATTTT.

The chain uses TRBV5-1 and TRBJ2-3; D uncertain. Germline CDR1 SGHRS, CDR2 YFSETQ. V was trimmed by 3 bases and J by 0 bases, leaving 8 bases between them. This CDR3 region has 14 residues. CDR3 loop: CASSSTLSTDTQYF. The CDR3, as DNA: TGCGCCAGCAGCTCGACCCTAAGCACAGATACGCAGTATTTT.

This sequence joins TRBV20-1 and TRBJ2-1; 7 bases fit TRBD2. Losses at the gene ends were 3 bases for V and 7 bases for J; bases not matched to a gene: 9. The germline gives CDR1 DFQATT, CDR2 SNEGSKA (reference sequence). The CDR3 extends over 14 amino acids. CDR3 in DNA: TGCAGTGCTAGTGAGGGAGGGCGGTGGAATGAGCAGTTCTTC. Translated: CSASEGGRWNEQFF.